Listed below are T cell receptor beta chains from one sample, sequenced in a study of blood T cell repertoires in COVID-19. The table came from immunoSEQ multiplex PCR; TCRdb's copy has only in-frame clones and leaves some out. The repertoire consists of about 270,000 clones, with 80% to 90% occurring once and the leading ten covering over 2%. The source material was PBMCs or T cells enriched from blood (not recorded which). All receptors come from a woman younger than 30 who had recovered from COVID-19. The CDR3 runs from the conserved cysteine through the conserved F or W. Each record gives: CDR3 DNA, CDR3 protein, clone size, V gene, D gene, CDR3 length, J gene. D genes are given only for firm matches. Clone sizes are given selectively: once, few, many, or a class where the clone is expanded.

CDR3 DNA: TGCGCCAGCTCCTCAGGACAGGGAACAGGCTACACCTTC
CDR3 protein: CASSSGQGTGYTF
clone size: -
V gene: TRBV4-1
D gene: TRBD1
CDR3 length: 13
J gene: TRBJ1-2

CDR3 DNA: TGTGCCAGCAGTGAGGCACAGGCTAATGAAAAACTGTTTTTT
CDR3 protein: CASSEAQANEKLFF
clone size: -
V gene: TRBV2
D gene: -
CDR3 length: 14
J gene: TRBJ1-4

CDR3 DNA: TGTGCCAGTAGTATTGCCGAGAGGGGGACAGTGAACACTGAAGCTTTCTTT
CDR3 protein: CASSIAERGTVNTEAFF
clone size: -
V gene: TRBV19
D gene: TRBD1
CDR3 length: 17
J gene: TRBJ1-1

CDR3 DNA: TGTGCCAGCAAAGGGGCTGCTGAAGCTTTCTTT
CDR3 protein: CASKGAAEAFF
clone size: -
V gene: TRBV21-1
D gene: -
CDR3 length: 11
J gene: TRBJ1-1

CDR3 DNA: TGTGCCAGCAGTTCAGGGACAGTCTCTGGAAACACCATATATTTT
CDR3 protein: CASSSGTVSGNTIYF
clone size: -
V gene: TRBV7-3
D gene: TRBD1
CDR3 length: 15
J gene: TRBJ1-3

CDR3 DNA: TGTGCCAGCAGCACGGGGGGACACGGGGATGAAAAACTGTTTTTT
CDR3 protein: CASSTGGHGDEKLFF
clone size: -
V gene: TRBV9
D gene: -
CDR3 length: 15
J gene: TRBJ1-4

CDR3 DNA: TGTGCCAGCAGCCAAGGTCAGGCGGGTCTGCAGCCCCAGCATTTT
CDR3 protein: CASSQGQAGLQPQHF
clone size: few
V gene: TRBV4-2
D gene: -
CDR3 length: 15
J gene: TRBJ1-5

CDR3 DNA: TGTGCCAGTAGTAAATTGGACAGGGGATCGGGTAATTCACCCCTCCACTTT
CDR3 protein: CASSKLDRGSGNSPLHF
clone size: -
V gene: TRBV19
D gene: TRBD1
CDR3 length: 17
J gene: TRBJ1-6

CDR3 DNA: TGTGCCAGCAGTTACTCGTCCCTTTTCTCCTACGAGCAGTACTTC
CDR3 protein: CASSYSSLFSYEQYF
clone size: -
V gene: TRBV6-5
D gene: -
CDR3 length: 15
J gene: TRBJ2-7

CDR3 DNA: TGTGCCAGCAGCCCATCCCGGGGGACTGAAGCTTTCTTT
CDR3 protein: CASSPSRGTEAFF
clone size: once
V gene: TRBV3-1/TRBV3-2
D gene: -
CDR3 length: 13
J gene: TRBJ1-1

CDR3 DNA: TGTGCCAGCAGCTTAGATGACCTTCTGGGACAGGAGAACACTGAAGCTTTCTTT
CDR3 protein: CASSLDDLLGQENTEAFF
clone size: -
V gene: TRBV11-2
D gene: TRBD1
CDR3 length: 18
J gene: TRBJ1-1

CDR3 DNA: TGTGCCAGCAGCTTGGCGGGTCTGGGGGGGAATCAGCCCCAGCATTTT
CDR3 protein: CASSLAGLGGNQPQHF
clone size: -
V gene: TRBV5-6
D gene: -
CDR3 length: 16
J gene: TRBJ1-5

CDR3 DNA: TGTGCCAGCAGTCCGTCGGAGGAGGGGATAGACGAGCAGTTCTTC
CDR3 protein: CASSPSEEGIDEQFF
clone size: few
V gene: TRBV28
D gene: -
CDR3 length: 15
J gene: TRBJ2-1

CDR3 DNA: TGTGCCCTCTCGTCAGCGGGGGGTTCTACGCAGTATTTT
CDR3 protein: CALSSAGGSTQYF
clone size: many
V gene: TRBV5-4
D gene: TRBD2
CDR3 length: 13
J gene: TRBJ2-3

CDR3 DNA: TGTGCCATTTCATTTCCGGCGGGGGGTACAGATACGCAGTATTTT
CDR3 protein: CAISFPAGGTDTQYF
clone size: -
V gene: TRBV28
D gene: TRBD2
CDR3 length: 15
J gene: TRBJ2-3

CDR3 DNA: TGCGCCAGCAGCCAAGAGGGGGCCGCCTACAATGAGCAGTTCTTC
CDR3 protein: CASSQEGAAYNEQFF
clone size: -
V gene: TRBV4-1
D gene: -
CDR3 length: 15
J gene: TRBJ2-1

CDR3 DNA: TGCGCCAGCAGCTCGGGACAGGGGACAGATACGCAGTATTTT
CDR3 protein: CASSSGQGTDTQYF
clone size: -
V gene: TRBV5-1
D gene: TRBD1
CDR3 length: 14
J gene: TRBJ2-3

CDR3 DNA: TGTGCCAGCAGCTTCGTCAGAATCACCGGGGAGCTGTTTTTT
CDR3 protein: CASSFVRITGELFF
clone size: once
V gene: TRBV11-1
D gene: -
CDR3 length: 14
J gene: TRBJ2-2